Below, one T cell receptor beta chain is given with its context. Its antigen remains unidentified. A much more abundant neighbour one base away suggests this may be a read error. V shed 5 bases, J shed 13 bases, and the junction held 17 bases outside the gene matches. The CDR3 has 14 residues. The germline gives CDR1 MDHEN, CDR2 SYDVKM. The sample is drawn from a study of regulatory T cells in long-lasting Graves disease. Points from the study as a whole: New patients shared fewer public clonotypes (over 900) than persistent patients did (about 3,000). Since the sample size was small, accuracy may have been reduced.

Researchers made TCR beta libraries by using iRepertoire HTBI primers and running Arm-PCR on CDR3 regions. TCRdb passed the multiplex PCR reads through MiXCR, listing each CDR3 protein once. Of approximately 500,000 distinct CDR3 sequences in the sample, about 22% were seen once. Time point indicated: persistent/refractory GD, antithyroid drugs over 5 years with positive TRAb. PBMC RNA was the source of the TCR library. The collection involved drawing nine milliliters of peripheral blood into EDTA tubes. The rearrangement uses TRBV28 and TRBJ2-7; TRBD1 aligns across 7 bases. The TCR comes from a female donor with Graves disease. The specimen comprised peripheral blood mononuclear cells (PBMCs), sampled when the disease was refractory, from a patient treated with antithyroid drugs. This CDR3 reads CASSRGTDTDIYYF. The CDR3 DNA sequence: TGTGCCAGCAGTCGTGGGACAGACACAGACATATACTACTTC.